Listed here are 19 T cell receptor beta chains from one sample, sequenced in a study of PD-1 blockade in classical Hodgkin lymphoma. The table came from immunoSEQ multiplex PCR; TCRdb's copy has only in-frame clones and leaves some out. The sample lists about 16,000 clones; 84% were seen once. Time point specified: newly diagnosed, previously untreated cHL patient sample. The specimen sequenced was peripheral blood mononuclear cells (PBMCs). The origin of the receptors is a human donor with classical Hodgkin lymphoma.

A remark on this clone: The same CDR3 also results from other DNA sequences found in this sample. The CDR3 spells CASSFSALSYEQYF. Written as DNA, the CDR3 is TGCGCCAGCAGCTTCTCAGCCTTAAGTTACGAGCAGTACTTC. The chain employs TRBV5-1 and TRBJ2-7; D not resolved. The germline gives CDR1 SGHRS, CDR2 YFSETQ. The CDR3 consists of 14 residues. Deletions cut 2 bases from V and 4 bases from J, with 13 bases between.

The rearrangement joins TRBV5-1 to TRBJ2-6; D ambiguous. The ends were cut back, 1 base at V and 0 bases at J, with 5 bases in the middle. Germline-derived CDR1 and CDR2 are SGHRS and YFSETQ. This CDR3 has 15 residues. The CDR3 nucleotides read TGCGCCAGCAGCTTGCAGACCTCTGGGGCCAACGTCCTGACTTTC. It encodes CASSLQTSGANVLTF.

A single count supports this clone. CDR3 in DNA: TGTGCCAGCAGCTTATCCCGCGGACAGGCAGCCTACGAGCAGTACTTC. Translated, it gives CASSLSRGQAAYEQYF. This chain joins TRBV7-9 and TRBJ2-7; 7 positions agree with TRBD1. V gave up 2 bases and J gave up 2 bases; unmatched junction bases: 9. Germline values: CDR1 SEHNR, CDR2 FQNEAQ (reference sequence). The CDR3 contains 16 residues.

The rearrangement uses TRBV2 and TRBJ1-1; TRBD1 might be the D (5 bases). Germline CDR1 SNHLY, CDR2 FYNNEI. The germline V and J ends were trimmed by 6 bases and 6 bases, with 14 bases remaining between them. CDR3 size: 13 residues. The CDR3 sequence: CASRSEGVAEAFF. CDR3 nucleotide sequence: TGTGCCAGCAGGTCTGAAGGGGTCGCTGAAGCTTTCTTT.

The chain has TRBV2 and TRBJ1-3; D is possibly TRBD1 (5 bases). Germline V gene lookup returns CDR1 SNHLY and CDR2 FYNNEI. This CDR3 comprises 13 residues. Trimming took off 4 bases at V and 2 bases at J, with 6 bases between the two ends. The CDR3, as DNA: TGTGCCAGCAGTGGGGGGGCTGGAAACACCATATATTTT. It yields the protein CASSGGAGNTIYF.

A note on this clone: A read error may produce the germline difference seen at one junction end. V and J are TRBV15 and TRBJ2-1, with 10 nucleotides matching TRBD2. This CDR3 comprises 16 residues. Germline CDR1 reads LNHNV; CDR2 reads YYDKDF (reference sequence). CDR3 in amino acids: CATSRGSSGRWNEQFF. CDR3 sequence (DNA): TGTGCCACCAGTAGAGGGTCTAGCGGGAGATGGAATGAGCAGTTCTTC.

V is TRBV27 and J is TRBJ2-1, with a possible D match to TRBD1 (6 bases). Between the trimmed V and J ends, which lost 10 bases and 4 bases, there was a span of 23 bases. Germline CDR1 reads MNHEY; CDR2 reads SMNVEV (reference sequence). This CDR3 has 16 amino acids. The CDR3 sequence is CATQPAGGLGYNEQFF. As DNA, the CDR3 is TGTGCCACCCAACCGGCTGGGGGCTTAGGTTACAATGAGCAGTTCTTC.

V usage is TRBV7-9 and J usage is TRBJ2-2, with 9 nucleotides matching TRBD1. Germline V CDR1 and CDR2: SEHNR, FQNEAQ (reference sequence). The CDR3 loop spans 15 amino acids. The ends lost 6 bases at V and 6 bases at J; junction bases unmatched: 8. CDR3 sequence: CASSPRQGESGELFF. The CDR3 DNA follows: TGTGCCAGCAGTCCCCGACAGGGGGAGTCCGGGGAGCTGTTTTTT.

The chain is built from TRBV7-9 and TRBJ1-2; 7 nucleotides align to TRBD1. The V gene's germline CDR1 is SEHNR and CDR2 FQNEAQ (reference sequence). CDR3 length equals 14 residues. V shed 2 bases, J shed 5 bases, and the junction held 5 bases outside the gene matches. The CDR3 region is CASSLTTGLYGYTF. For the CDR3, the DNA is TGTGCCAGCAGCTTAACGACAGGGCTATATGGCTACACCTTC.

This chain links TRBV6-4 with TRBJ2-3; D possibly corresponds to TRBD1 (5 bases). The CDR3 spans 14 residues. Germline CDR1 reads MRHNA; CDR2 reads SNTAGT. Trimming took 3 bases from V and 2 from J, leaving 9 bases between them. CDR3 sequence reads: CASSEGAHTDTQYF. The CDR3 DNA follows: TGTGCCAGCAGTGAAGGGGCACACACAGATACGCAGTATTTT.

The V gene is TRBV19, the J gene TRBJ1-3; a weak D match, TRBD1 (6 bases). Germline V lookup: CDR1 LNHDA, CDR2 SQIVND (reference sequence). The CDR3 covers 15 residues. The V and J ends lost 5 bases and 1 base respectively, with 12 bases between them. The CDR3 region is CASSPTGLSGNTIYF. The CDR3 nucleotides read TGTGCCAGTAGTCCCACAGGGTTGTCTGGAAACACCATATATTTT.

V is TRBV12-5 and J is TRBJ2-5; TRBD2 matches at 10 bases. The V and J ends lost 2 bases and 4 bases, in that order; junction bases with no gene match: 7. The germline gives CDR1 LGHNT, CDR2 FRNRAP. This CDR3 has 16 residues. This CDR3 reads CASGLSPGLARETQYF. The CDR3 bases are TGTGCTAGTGGTTTGTCTCCGGGACTAGCGAGAGAGACCCAGTACTTC.

The genes are TRBV28 and TRBJ1-4; perhaps TRBD1 as D (6 bases). CDR3 length: 16 residues. CDR1 MDHEN and CDR2 SYDVKM come from the germline V gene. V was shortened by 2 bases and J by 1 base, with 11 bases between the two germline ends. CDR3 region: CASSLERGVTNEKLFF. For the CDR3, the DNA is TGTGCCAGCAGTTTAGAGAGGGGGGTAACTAATGAAAAACTGTTTTTT.

This chain links TRBV9 with TRBJ2-1, with D unresolved. The V gene's germline CDR1 is SGDLS and CDR2 YYNGEE. This CDR3 has 13 amino acids. The V end was cut by 0 bases, the J end by 9 bases, with 10 bases between. The CDR3 region is CASSVGRVGEQFF. As DNA, the CDR3 is TGTGCCAGCAGCGTAGGCCGAGTAGGTGAGCAGTTCTTC.

This chain joins TRBV28 and TRBJ2-7; the D gene is possibly TRBD1 (7 bases). This CDR3 is built from 15 residues. Trimming cost V 6 bases and J 2 bases, with 17 bases left between them. The germline CDR1 and CDR2 sequences are MDHEN and SYDVKM. The CDR3 loop is CASRATGTGAYEQYF. DNA of the CDR3: TGTGCCAGCAGGGCGACAGGGACTGGGGCCTACGAGCAGTACTTC.

The chain has TRBV2 and TRBJ1-2; 7 nucleotides line up with TRBD1. V shed 9 bases, J shed 8 bases, and the junction held 9 bases outside the gene matches. CDR1 is SNHLY and CDR2 is FYNNEI in the germline V gene. This CDR3 has 12 amino acids. CDR3 amino acids: CASLGTAGGYTF. The CDR3 nucleotides are TGTGCCAGTCTGGGGACAGCTGGGGGCTACACCTTC.

A word on this clone: The junction does not match germline at one end; this may be a read error. Here the CDR3 reads CATSTMTGITDTQYF. DNA of the CDR3: TGCGCCACCAGTACCATGACAGGAATCACAGATACGCAGTATTTT. The chain has TRBV10-2 and TRBJ2-3; possible D gene TRBD1, 6 bases. Per germline, CDR1 WSHSY and CDR2 SAAADI. The CDR3 spans 15 residues.

The rearrangement uses TRBV19 and TRBJ2-7; a possible D gene is TRBD1 (5 bases). The V gene lost 1 base and the J gene lost 1 base, with 11 bases spanning the gap. The CDR3 totals 15 residues. Per the germline V gene, CDR1 is LNHDA and CDR2 is SQIVND (reference sequence). This chain's CDR3 is CASSIVGSGSYEQYF. CDR3 in DNA: TGTGCCAGTAGTATAGTAGGGTCAGGGTCCTACGAGCAGTACTTC.

The CDR3 region has the DNA TGCGCCAGCAGCCAACAGGGCATTAGCACAGATACGCAGTATTTT. Its protein is CASSQQGISTDTQYF. V usage is TRBV4-1 and J usage is TRBJ2-3, with D perhaps matching TRBD1 (5 bases). Looked up from germline, CDR1 is MGHRA and CDR2 is YSYEKL. Trimming shortened V by 2 bases and J by 0 bases, and 9 bases separated the two germline ends. The CDR3 has 15 amino acids.